One and the same sample provided the 18 T cell receptor beta chains below, sequenced in a study of CD8 T cells in Susac syndrome. The RNA, roughly 0.5 to 1 ug, was put through reverse transcription using random hexamers. TCRdb redid the calling of the immunoSEQ multiplex PCR reads with MiXCR, one entry per CDR3 protein. The repertoire holds fewer than 80,000 distinct CDR3 sequences, with roughly 94% as singletons. The sequencing sample was made of CD8+ T cells from PBMCs. The receptors come from a human donor with multiple sclerosis.

This chain uses TRBV25-1 with TRBJ2-1; D remains unclear. The CDR3 runs 10 residues. V was pared by 4 bases and J by 10 bases, with 5 bases between. Germline CDR1 is MGHDK and CDR2 is SYGVNS. The CDR3 DNA is TGTGCCAGCAGTGGGCTAGAGCAGTTCTTC. Translation gives CASSGLEQFF.

The chain is built from TRBV13 and TRBJ2-7; 8 positions agree with TRBD1. This CDR3 spans 15 amino acids. From germline, CDR1 is PRHDT and CDR2 FYEKMQ (reference sequence). Losses at the gene ends were 5 bases for V and 5 bases for J; bases not matched to a gene: 11. CDR3 region: CASSHAGTGPHEQYF. CDR3 nucleotide sequence: TGTGCCAGCAGCCACGCCGGGACAGGCCCCCACGAGCAGTACTTC.

J is TRBJ1-2 and V is TRBV19; D might be TRBD1 (6 bases). Per the germline V gene, CDR1 is LNHDA and CDR2 is SQIVND (reference sequence). This CDR3 is built from 14 residues. Trimming pared 6 bases from V and 4 bases from J, leaving 15 bases between. The CDR3 DNA sequence: TGTGCCAGTAGAAGAGCAGGGGAGCTCTATGGCTACACCTTC. This codes for CASRRAGELYGYTF.

This chain connects TRBV3-1 to TRBJ2-1; the D is unclear. Trimming took 3 bases from V and 8 from J, leaving 8 bases between them. Germline CDR1 and CDR2: LGHDT and YNNKEL (reference sequence). This CDR3 is 12 amino acids long. CDR3 DNA: TGTGCCAGCAGCCATGGGGTTTATGAGCAGTTCTTC. The encoded protein is CASSHGVYEQFF.

This clonotype was recorded only once. This CDR3 is CASSLNPQGNTEAFF. Here the CDR3 DNA reads TGTGCCAGCAGCCTGAACCCTCAGGGGAACACTGAAGCTTTCTTT. The V and J genes are TRBV6-6 and TRBJ1-1, with D possibly matching TRBD1 (5 bases). Germline loops: CDR1 MNHNY, CDR2 SVGAGI (reference sequence). The V end lost 6 bases, the J end lost 1 base, and 15 bases lay between the germline ends. The CDR3 sequence is 15 residues long.

The V call is TRBV29-1, the J call TRBJ2-7, with D possibly being TRBD2 (7 bases). The V and J ends lost 6 bases and 7 bases respectively, with 22 bases between them. Germline loops: CDR1 SQVTM, CDR2 ANQGSEA. The CDR3 consists of 14 residues. The CDR3 region is CSVDGGSEGVEQYF. The CDR3 nucleotides are TGCAGCGTGGATGGCGGGAGTGAGGGGGTGGAGCAGTACTTC.

The gene calls are TRBV20-1 and TRBJ2-7, with 8 bases aligning to TRBD2. The germline CDR1 and CDR2 sequences are DFQATT and SNEGSKA (reference sequence). The CDR3 totals 13 residues. The CDR3 coding sequence is TGCAGCGTCCTAGCGGGCCTGTCCTACGAGCAGTACTTC. It is translated as CSVLAGLSYEQYF.

This chain uses TRBV19 with TRBJ1-1; the D gene is possibly TRBD1 (6 bases). V lost 5 bases and J lost 8, with 12 bases in between. The CDR3 sequence is 12 residues long. Germline V gene sequence: CDR1 LNHDA, CDR2 SQIVND (reference sequence). The chain's CDR3 is CASSPTGTEAFF. In DNA form, the CDR3 reads TGTGCCAGTAGTCCGACCGGGACAGAAGCTTTCTTT.

This chain uses TRBV20-1 with TRBJ2-3; 16 bases match TRBD2. The CDR3 has 17 residues. The ends lost 4 bases at V and 6 bases at J; junction bases unmatched: 10. Germline CDR1 reads DFQATT; CDR2 reads SNEGSKA (reference sequence). CDR3 sequence reads: CSATGTSGRAPADTQYF. CDR3 nucleotide sequence: TGCAGTGCTACCGGGACTAGCGGGAGGGCCCCGGCGGATACGCAGTATTTT.

CDR3 sequence: CASSVEQGLLYEQYF. The CDR3, as DNA: TGTGCCAGCAGCGTAGAACAGGGACTCCTCTACGAGCAGTACTTC. The chain combines TRBV9 with TRBJ2-7; D possibly matches TRBD1 or TRBD2 (6 bases each). V lost 0 bases and J 3 bases, leaving 13 bases between the germline ends. The CDR3 is 15 residues long. In germline, CDR1 is SGDLS, CDR2 YYNGEE.

This chain connects TRBV7-6 to TRBJ1-1; perhaps TRBD1 as D (5 bases). Per the germline V gene, CDR1 is SGHVS and CDR2 is FNYEAQ. V lost 8 bases to trimming and J lost 4 bases, with 14 bases between them. The CDR3 is 13 residues long. The CDR3 reads CASSGGFGTEAFF. For the CDR3, the DNA is TGTGCCAGCTCCGGGGGTTTTGGCACTGAAGCTTTCTTT.

CDR3 bases: TGTGCCAGCAGCTTAGTCTCCGGGACCGAAGAGACCCAGTACTTC. It yields the protein CASSLVSGTEETQYF. The rearrangement joins TRBV11-2 to TRBJ2-5; D may be TRBD1 or TRBD2 (5 bases each). The germline V and J ends were trimmed by 1 base and 3 bases, with 12 bases remaining between them. Germline loops: CDR1 SGHAT, CDR2 FQNNGV. CDR3 length: 15 amino acids. Based on the CDR3 plus reference TRBV11-2 and TRBJ2-5, the full variable domain is EAGVAQSPRYKIIEKRQSVAFWCNPISGHATLYWYQQILGQGPKLLIQFQNNGVVDDSQLPKDRFSAERLKGVDSTLKIQPAKLEDSAVYLCASSLVSGTEETQYFGPGTRLLVL.

This clonotype occurred once. The gene calls are TRBV19 and TRBJ1-1, with D perhaps matching TRBD1 (6 bases). This CDR3 has 12 residues. The germline CDR1 and CDR2 sequences are LNHDA and SQIVND (reference sequence). Trimming pared 6 bases from V and 5 bases from J, leaving 10 bases between. The CDR3 sequence: CASRIQGTEAFF. The CDR3 DNA reads TGTGCCAGTAGGATACAGGGTACTGAAGCTTTCTTT.

V usage is TRBV6-5 and J usage is TRBJ2-1, with unresolved D. CDR3 length: 14 amino acids. The ends were cut back, 5 bases at V and 3 bases at J, with 11 bases in the middle. Germline V gives CDR1 MNHEY, CDR2 SVGAGI. The CDR3, as DNA: TGTGCCAGCAGTGAAAGTGGGTACTACAATGAGCAGTTCTTC. It translates to CASSESGYYNEQFF.

The chain joins TRBV4-3 to TRBJ1-6; TRBD1 agrees at 11 bases. Germline CDR1 LGHNA, CDR2 YSLEER. The CDR3 has 15 residues. V shed 3 bases, J shed 10 bases, and the junction held 5 bases outside the gene matches. The CDR3 spells CASSQDRGLGSPLHF. The CDR3 DNA is TGCGCCAGCAGCCAGGACAGGGGGCTGGGATCACCCCTCCACTTT.

The rearrangement joins TRBV27 to TRBJ2-3, with 10 bases fitting TRBD2. CDR3 length: 16 amino acids. Germline loops: CDR1 MNHEY, CDR2 SMNVEV (reference sequence). Trimming removed 6 bases from V and 4 bases from J; junction bases left unmatched: 10. The CDR3 protein is CASSPWMSGGADTQYF. The CDR3 DNA sequence: TGTGCCAGCAGCCCTTGGATGAGCGGGGGGGCAGATACGCAGTATTTT.

This chain uses TRBV20-1 with TRBJ2-7; weak D call: TRBD1 (6 bases). CDR3 length: 14 residues. Trimming cost V 7 bases and J 3 bases, with 19 bases left between them. Germline CDR1 and CDR2: DFQATT and SNEGSKA (reference sequence). Written as DNA, the CDR3 is TGCAGTGTTAACCCCAGGGGAAAGGGCTACGAGCAGTACTTC. This translates into CSVNPRGKGYEQYF.

The chain combines TRBV27 with TRBJ1-1; D uncertain. CDR3 length equals 13 residues. V lost 0 bases and J lost 3, with 5 bases in between. Germline V lookup: CDR1 MNHEY, CDR2 SMNVEV (reference sequence). CDR3 protein: CASSLSGHTEAFF. The CDR3 DNA follows: TGTGCCAGCAGTTTATCAGGACACACTGAAGCTTTCTTT.